This is a list of T cell receptor beta chains from one sample in a study of shared clonotypes between healthy human individuals. TCRdb keeps only in-frame clones here, not all; method: immunoSEQ multiplex PCR. The sample records roughly 1,600,000 clones, approximately 98.5% being singletons. Source material: naive CD4+ T cells sorted from blood. Source of these receptors: a man aged 25 to 40 in good health. The CDR3 runs from the conserved cysteine through the conserved F or W. Fields, in order: D gene, clone size, J gene, V gene, CDR3 protein, CDR3 DNA. A D gene is named only where the DNA matches it firmly. Clone size is stated in some rows and not others, as once, few, many or a class when expanded.

D: TRBD2
size: .
J: TRBJ2-1
V: TRBV9
CDR3: CASSIGTSGYNEQFF
DNA: TGTGCCAGCAGCATCGGGACTAGCGGTTACAATGAGCAGTTCTTC

D: .
size: .
J: TRBJ2-2
V: TRBV14
CDR3: CASSQIRGNTGELFF
DNA: TGTGCCAGCAGCCAGATCAGGGGGAACACCGGGGAGCTGTTTTTT

D: TRBD2
size: once
J: TRBJ2-7
V: TRBV28
CDR3: CASTVSGYYEQYF
DNA: TGTGCCAGCACCGTTAGCGGGTACTACGAGCAGTACTTC

D: .
size: .
J: TRBJ1-2
V: TRBV28
CDR3: CASRVDGRDPYGYTF
DNA: TGTGCCAGCAGGGTGGACGGCCGAGACCCCTATGGCTACACCTTC

D: TRBD2
size: .
J: TRBJ2-1
V: TRBV6-1
CDR3: CASSGIEAGGEQFF
DNA: TGTGCCAGCAGTGGCATAGAAGCGGGAGGTGAGCAGTTCTTC

D: TRBD1
size: .
J: TRBJ1-5
V: TRBV29-1
CDR3: CSALNTGTGGDQPQHF
DNA: TGCAGCGCTCTAAATACCGGGACAGGAGGGGATCAGCCCCAGCATTTT

D: .
size: .
J: TRBJ2-1
V: TRBV15
CDR3: CATSRDNPIAPSQFF
DNA: TGTGCCACCAGCAGAGATAACCCAATAGCGCCCTCGCAGTTCTTC

D: .
size: .
J: TRBJ2-1
V: TRBV27
CDR3: CASSWFWGDYNEQFF
DNA: TGTGCCAGCAGTTGGTTCTGGGGTGACTACAATGAGCAGTTCTTC

D: .
size: .
J: TRBJ1-5
V: TRBV19
CDR3: CASSRQDGNQPQHF
DNA: TGTGCCAGTAGTAGACAGGACGGCAATCAGCCCCAGCATTTT

D: .
size: once
J: TRBJ2-7
V: TRBV10-3
CDR3: CAHRGTSYEQYF
DNA: TGTGCCCATCGCGGCACATCCTACGAGCAGTACTTC

D: .
size: .
J: TRBJ1-4
V: TRBV5-4
CDR3: CASSLIGTNEKLFF
DNA: TGTGCCAGCAGCTTGATAGGGACTAATGAAAAACTGTTTTTT

D: .
size: .
J: TRBJ1-3
V: TRBV4-1
CDR3: CASSQADRIRGNTIYF
DNA: TGCGCCAGCAGCCAAGCTGACCGCATAAGGGGAAACACCATATATTTT

D: .
size: .
J: TRBJ2-7
V: TRBV11-3
CDR3: CASSPGGVLGVEQYF
DNA: TGTGCCAGCAGCCCTGGGGGCGTCCTAGGGGTCGAGCAGTACTTC

D: TRBD1
size: .
J: TRBJ1-2
V: TRBV28
CDR3: CASRTGGAGGYTF
DNA: TGTGCCAGCAGGACAGGGGGCGCGGGGGGCTACACCTTC

D: .
size: .
J: TRBJ2-7
V: TRBV6-4
CDR3: CASSDSTGAGFPYEQYF
DNA: TGTGCCAGCAGTGACTCGACGGGTGCAGGATTCCCCTACGAGCAGTACTTC

D: .
size: once
J: TRBJ2-7
V: TRBV2
CDR3: CASSVGRNYEQYF
DNA: TGTGCCAGCAGTGTCGGCAGGAACTACGAGCAGTACTTC

D: .
size: .
J: TRBJ1-2
V: TRBV28
CDR3: CASRLLGGDGYTF
DNA: TGTGCCAGCAGGCTCCTGGGGGGCGATGGCTACACCTTC